Listed below are T cell receptor beta chains from one sample, sequenced in a study of blood T cell repertoires in COVID-19. The data were produced by immunoSEQ multiplex PCR, yet TCRdb's version contains in-frame clones alone and is incomplete. The sample records 150,000 to 200,000 clones, more than 60% being singletons. The sequencing input was peripheral blood. The receptor set was obtained from a man aged 55 to 69 with acute or convalescent COVID-19. Both conserved end residues are part of each CDR3. A D gene is named only where the DNA matches it firmly. Size is stated for part of the rows, as once, few or many counts, or as a class when the clone is expanded.

d_gene,abundance,v_gene,j_gene,len,CDR3nt,CDR3aa
NA,NA,TRBV12-3/TRBV12-4,TRBJ2-1,13,TGTGCCAGCAGTTTAACGAGACGAGGTGAGCAGTTCTTC,CASSLTRRGEQFF
NA,NA,TRBV30,TRBJ2-5,12,TGTGCCTGGATGTTGGGGGCCGGGACCCAGTACTTC,CAWMLGAGTQYF
NA,NA,TRBV6-5,TRBJ1-6,13,TGTGCCAGCAGTCCGGTGGGCCGTTCACCCCTCCACTTT,CASSPVGRSPLHF
NA,few,TRBV18,TRBJ2-1,16,TGTGCCAGCTCACCACTAGCGGCTTCCTCCTACAATGAGCAGTTCTTC,CASSPLAASSYNEQFF
TRBD1,NA,TRBV30,TRBJ1-1,14,TGTGCCTGGAGTGTCACAGGGGGCCGAACTGAAGCTTTCTTT,CAWSVTGGRTEAFF
NA,NA,TRBV5-5,TRBJ1-2,14,TGTGCCAGCAGCTTGATACAGGCCGTCGATGGCTACACCTTC,CASSLIQAVDGYTF
NA,NA,TRBV10-1,TRBJ2-2,15,TGCGCCAGCAGCTCCTATTCCACGAACACCGGGGAGCTGTTTTTT,CASSSYSTNTGELFF
NA,NA,TRBV6-4,TRBJ1-2,12,TGTGCCAGCAGTGCCGACAGGACTGGCTACACCTTC,CASSADRTGYTF
NA,few,TRBV9,TRBJ1-1,13,TGTGCCAGCAGCCCCATTAGCGACACTGAAGCTTTCTTT,CASSPISDTEAFF
TRBD1,few,TRBV18,TRBJ2-7,13,TGTGCCAGCTCACTGCAGGGGGCTGAAGAGCAGTACTTC,CASSLQGAEEQYF
NA,NA,TRBV10-3,TRBJ1-2,11,TGTGCCACCCGGGTTTACGATGGCTACACCTTC,CATRVYDGYTF
NA,NA,TRBV4-1,TRBJ2-1,14,TGCGCCAGCAGCCCAACTACAAGGGGCAATGAGCAGTTCTTC,CASSPTTRGNEQFF
TRBD1,few,TRBV6-6,TRBJ1-2,17,TGTGCCAGCAGTCCCACCTCCGCGGACAGGAGGGCCTATGGCTACACCTTC,CASSPTSADRRAYGYTF
TRBD2,NA,TRBV4-2,TRBJ2-1,14,TGTGCCAGCAGCCAAGTAGCGGGGGGGCAAGAGCAGTTCTTC,CASSQVAGGQEQFF
NA,once,TRBV6-1,TRBJ1-1,12,TGTGCCAGCAGTGAATCGTACACTGAAGCTTTCTTT,CASSESYTEAFF
NA,few,TRBV7-9,TRBJ2-1,14,TGTGCCAGCAGCTTAGTACAGGGCTTTGGTGAGCAGTTCTTC,CASSLVQGFGEQFF